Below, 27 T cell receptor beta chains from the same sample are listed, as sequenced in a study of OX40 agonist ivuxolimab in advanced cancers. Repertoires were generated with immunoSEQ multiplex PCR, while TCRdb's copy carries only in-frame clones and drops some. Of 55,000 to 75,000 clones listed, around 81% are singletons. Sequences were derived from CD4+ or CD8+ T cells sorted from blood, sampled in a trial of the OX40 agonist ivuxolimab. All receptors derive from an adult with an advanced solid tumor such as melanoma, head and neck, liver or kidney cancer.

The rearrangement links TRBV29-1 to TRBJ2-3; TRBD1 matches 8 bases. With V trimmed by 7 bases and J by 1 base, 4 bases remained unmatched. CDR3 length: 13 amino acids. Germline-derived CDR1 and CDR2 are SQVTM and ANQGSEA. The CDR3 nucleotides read TGCAGCGGAGACAGGGGACGCACAGATACGCAGTATTTT. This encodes CSGDRGRTDTQYF.

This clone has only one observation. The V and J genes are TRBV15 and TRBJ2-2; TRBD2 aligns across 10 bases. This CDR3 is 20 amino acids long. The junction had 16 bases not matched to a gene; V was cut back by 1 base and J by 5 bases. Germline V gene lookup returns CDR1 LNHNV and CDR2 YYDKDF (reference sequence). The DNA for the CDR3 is TGTGCCACCAGCAGAGGTGCTAGCGGGGGCCTACGACCGGGGACCGGGGAGCTGTTTTTT. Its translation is CATSRGASGGLRPGTGELFF.

As DNA, the CDR3 is TGTGCCAGCAGTATCGGGACGTATGGCTACACCTTC. Amino acids: CASSIGTYGYTF. The J gene is TRBJ1-2, the V gene TRBV28; a weak D match, TRBD1 (5 bases). Trimming shortened V by 5 bases and J by 5 bases, and 9 bases separated the two germline ends. The CDR3 totals 12 residues. CDR1 and CDR2 from the germline V gene are MDHEN and SYDVKM.

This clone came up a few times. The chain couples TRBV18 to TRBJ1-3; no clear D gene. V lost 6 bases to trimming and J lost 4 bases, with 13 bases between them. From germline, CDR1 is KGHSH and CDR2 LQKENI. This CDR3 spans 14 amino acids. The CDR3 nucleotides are TGTGCCAGCTCTCCAGGACCTCTGGGAAACACCATATATTTT. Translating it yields CASSPGPLGNTIYF.

The CDR3 loop reads CASSIDRVGGYTF. CDR3 DNA sequence: TGTGCCAGTAGTATCGACAGGGTAGGGGGCTACACCTTC. The rearrangement uses TRBV19 and TRBJ1-2; TRBD1 aligns across 7 bases. CDR3 length: 13 amino acids. The V gene end was trimmed by 3 bases and the J gene end by 8 bases; junction bases not matched to a gene: 6. Germline-derived CDR1 and CDR2 are LNHDA and SQIVND (reference sequence).

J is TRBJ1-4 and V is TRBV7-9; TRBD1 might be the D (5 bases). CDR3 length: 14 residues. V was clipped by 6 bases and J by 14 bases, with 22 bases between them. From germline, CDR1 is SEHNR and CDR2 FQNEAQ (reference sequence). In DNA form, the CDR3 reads TGTGCCAGCAGTACTCAAGGAACAGGTTGGCGGCTGTTTTTT. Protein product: CASSTQGTGWRLFF.

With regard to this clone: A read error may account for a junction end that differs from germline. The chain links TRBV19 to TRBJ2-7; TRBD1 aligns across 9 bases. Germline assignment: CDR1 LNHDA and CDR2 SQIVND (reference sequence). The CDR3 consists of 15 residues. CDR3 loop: CASTPSGTGSYGQYF. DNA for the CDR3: TGTGCCAGTACCCCTTCCGGGACAGGGTCCTACGGGCAGTACTTC.

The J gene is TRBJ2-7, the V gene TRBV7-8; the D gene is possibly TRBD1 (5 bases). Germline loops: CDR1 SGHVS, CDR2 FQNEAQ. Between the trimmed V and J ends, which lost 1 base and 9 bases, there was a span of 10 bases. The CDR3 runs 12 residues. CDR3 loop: CASSLDGQGQYF. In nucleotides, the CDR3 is TGTGCCAGCAGCTTAGATGGGCAGGGGCAGTACTTC.

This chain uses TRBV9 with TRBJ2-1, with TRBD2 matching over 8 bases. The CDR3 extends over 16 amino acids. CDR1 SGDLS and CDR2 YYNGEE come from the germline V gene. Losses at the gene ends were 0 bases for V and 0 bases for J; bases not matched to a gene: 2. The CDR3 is CASSVGSGSSYNEQFF. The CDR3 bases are TGTGCCAGCAGCGTAGGGAGCGGGAGCTCCTACAATGAGCAGTTCTTC.

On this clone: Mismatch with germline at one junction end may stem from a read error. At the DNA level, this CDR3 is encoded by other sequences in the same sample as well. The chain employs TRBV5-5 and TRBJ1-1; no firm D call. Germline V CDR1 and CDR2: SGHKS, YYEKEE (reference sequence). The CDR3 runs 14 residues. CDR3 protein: CASSPDDLNTEAFF. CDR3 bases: TGCGCCAGCAGCCCTGACGACCTGAACACTGAAGCTTTCTTT. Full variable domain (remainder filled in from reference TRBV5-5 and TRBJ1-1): DAGVTQSPTHLIKTRGQQVTLRCSPISGHKSVSWYQQVLGQGPQFIFQYYEKEERGRGNFPDRFSARQFPNYSSELNVNALLLGDSALYLCASSPDDLNTEAFFGQGTRLTVV.

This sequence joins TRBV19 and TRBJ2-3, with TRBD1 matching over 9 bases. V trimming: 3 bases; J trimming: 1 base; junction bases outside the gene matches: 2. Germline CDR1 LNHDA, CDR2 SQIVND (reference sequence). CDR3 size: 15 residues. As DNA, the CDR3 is TGTGCCAGTAGTATCCGGGACAGGGGCACAGATACGCAGTATTTT. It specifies CASSIRDRGTDTQYF.

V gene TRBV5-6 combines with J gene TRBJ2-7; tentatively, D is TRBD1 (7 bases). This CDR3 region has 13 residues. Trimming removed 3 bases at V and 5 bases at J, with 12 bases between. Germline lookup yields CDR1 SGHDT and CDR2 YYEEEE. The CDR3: CASSSGGGDEQYV. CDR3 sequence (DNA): TGTGCCAGCAGCTCCGGAGGGGGCGACGAGCAGTACGTC.

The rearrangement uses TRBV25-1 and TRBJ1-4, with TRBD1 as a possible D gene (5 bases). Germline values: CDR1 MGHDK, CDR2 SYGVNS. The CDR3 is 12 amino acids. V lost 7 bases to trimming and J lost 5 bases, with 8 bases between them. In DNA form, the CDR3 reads TGTGCCAGCACGGGGCGGAATGAAAAACTGTTTTTT. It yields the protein CASTGRNEKLFF.

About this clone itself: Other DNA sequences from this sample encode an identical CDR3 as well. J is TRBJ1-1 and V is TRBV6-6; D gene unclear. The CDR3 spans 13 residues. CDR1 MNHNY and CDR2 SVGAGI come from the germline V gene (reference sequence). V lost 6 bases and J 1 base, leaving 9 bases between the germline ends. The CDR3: CASSQDGNTEAFF. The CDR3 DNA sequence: TGTGCCAGCAGCCAAGACGGGAACACTGAAGCTTTCTTT.

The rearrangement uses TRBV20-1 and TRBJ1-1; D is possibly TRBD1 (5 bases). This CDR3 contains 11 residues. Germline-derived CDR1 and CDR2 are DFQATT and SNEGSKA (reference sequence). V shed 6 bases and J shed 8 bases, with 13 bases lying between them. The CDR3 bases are TGCAGTGCCCGAGGGGTTAGGGAAGCTTTCTTT. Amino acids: CSARGVREAFF.

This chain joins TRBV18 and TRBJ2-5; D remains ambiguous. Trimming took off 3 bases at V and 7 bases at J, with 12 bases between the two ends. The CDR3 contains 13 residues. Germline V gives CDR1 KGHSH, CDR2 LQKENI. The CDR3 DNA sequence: TGTGCCAGCTCACCTCCCCTAATCGGGACCCAGTACTTC. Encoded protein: CASSPPLIGTQYF.

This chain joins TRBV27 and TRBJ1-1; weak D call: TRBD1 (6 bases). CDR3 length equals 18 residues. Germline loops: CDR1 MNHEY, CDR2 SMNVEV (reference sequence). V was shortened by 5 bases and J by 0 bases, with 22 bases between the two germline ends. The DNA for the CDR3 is TGTGCCAGCAGTCTCAGGGGCTCAGGGTATACCATGAACACTGAAGCTTTCTTT. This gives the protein CASSLRGSGYTMNTEAFF.

The CDR3 here is CASSLQGNNSPLHF. The CDR3 coding sequence is TGTGCCAGCAGCTTACAGGGGAATAATTCACCCCTCCACTTT. The chain joins TRBV7-2 to TRBJ1-6, with D tentatively TRBD1 (6 bases). CDR1 and CDR2 (germline): SGHTA, FQGNSA. The CDR3 runs 14 residues. V was trimmed by 2 bases and J by 5 bases, leaving 7 bases between them.

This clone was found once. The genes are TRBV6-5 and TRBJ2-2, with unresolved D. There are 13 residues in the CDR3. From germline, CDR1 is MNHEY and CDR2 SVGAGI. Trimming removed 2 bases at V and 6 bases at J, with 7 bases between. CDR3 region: CASSYMQAGELFF. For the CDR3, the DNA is TGTGCCAGCAGTTACATGCAGGCCGGGGAGCTGTTTTTT.

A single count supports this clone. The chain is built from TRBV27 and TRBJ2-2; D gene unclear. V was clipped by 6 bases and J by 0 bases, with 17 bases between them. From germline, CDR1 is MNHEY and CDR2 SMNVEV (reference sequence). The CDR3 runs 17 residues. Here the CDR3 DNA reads TGTGCCAGCAGCCTCTGGGCTGCGCCAACGAACACCGGGGAGCTGTTTTTT. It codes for CASSLWAAPTNTGELFF.

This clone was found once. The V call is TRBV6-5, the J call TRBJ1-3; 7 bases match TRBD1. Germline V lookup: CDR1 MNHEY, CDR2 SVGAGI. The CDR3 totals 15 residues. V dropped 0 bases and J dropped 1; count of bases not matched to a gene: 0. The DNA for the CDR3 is TGTGCCAGCAGTTACTCGACAGGGTCTGGAAACACCATATATTTT. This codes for CASSYSTGSGNTIYF.

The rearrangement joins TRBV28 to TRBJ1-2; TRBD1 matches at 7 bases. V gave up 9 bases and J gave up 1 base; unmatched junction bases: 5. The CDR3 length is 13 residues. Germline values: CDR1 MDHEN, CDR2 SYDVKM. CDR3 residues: CASRDSVNYGYTF. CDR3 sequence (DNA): TGTGCCAGTAGGGACAGCGTTAACTATGGCTACACCTTC.

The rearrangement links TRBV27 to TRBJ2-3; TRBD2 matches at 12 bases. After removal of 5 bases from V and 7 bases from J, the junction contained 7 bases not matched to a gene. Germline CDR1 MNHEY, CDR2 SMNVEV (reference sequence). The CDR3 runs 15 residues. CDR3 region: CASSPSGRARNTQYF. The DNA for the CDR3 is TGTGCCAGCAGTCCTAGCGGGAGGGCCAGGAATACGCAGTATTTT.

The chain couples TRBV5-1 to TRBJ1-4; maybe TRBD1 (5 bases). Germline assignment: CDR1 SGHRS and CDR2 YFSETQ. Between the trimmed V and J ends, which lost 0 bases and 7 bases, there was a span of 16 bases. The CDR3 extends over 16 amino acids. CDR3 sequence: CASSLGELMQGEKLFF. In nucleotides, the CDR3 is TGCGCCAGCAGCTTGGGGGAGTTAATGCAGGGTGAAAAACTGTTTTTT. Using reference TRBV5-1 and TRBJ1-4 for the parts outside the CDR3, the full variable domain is KAGVTQTPRYLIKTRGQQVTLSCSPISGHRSVSWYQQTPGQGLQFLFEYFSETQRNKGNFPGRFSGRQFSNSRSEMNVSTLELGDSALYLCASSLGELMQGEKLFFGSGTQLSVL.

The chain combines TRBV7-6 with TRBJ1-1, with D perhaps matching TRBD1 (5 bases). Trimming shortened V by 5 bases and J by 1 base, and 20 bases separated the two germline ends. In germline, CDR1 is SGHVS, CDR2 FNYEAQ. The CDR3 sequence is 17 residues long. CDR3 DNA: TGTGCCAGCAGCCTGAGAAGGGGACCCAACTCGAACACTGAAGCTTTCTTT. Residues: CASSLRRGPNSNTEAFF.

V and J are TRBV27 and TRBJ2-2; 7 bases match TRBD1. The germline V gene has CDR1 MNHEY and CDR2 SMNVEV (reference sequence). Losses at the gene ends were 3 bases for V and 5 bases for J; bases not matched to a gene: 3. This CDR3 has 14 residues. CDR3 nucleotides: TGTGCCAGCAGTTTCAGGGGGAGAACCGGGGAGCTGTTTTTT. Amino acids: CASSFRGRTGELFF.

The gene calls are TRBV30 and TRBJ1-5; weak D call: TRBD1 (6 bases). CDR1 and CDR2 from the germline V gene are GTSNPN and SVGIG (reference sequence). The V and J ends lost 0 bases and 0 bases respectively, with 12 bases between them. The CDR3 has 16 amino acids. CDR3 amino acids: CAWSVPGTRSNQPQHF. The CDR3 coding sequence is TGTGCCTGGAGTGTCCCCGGGACACGTAGCAATCAGCCCCAGCATTTT. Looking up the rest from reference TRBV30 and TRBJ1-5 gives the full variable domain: SQTIHQWPATLVQPVGSPLSLECTVEGTSNPNLYWYRQAAGRGLQLLFYSVGIGQISSEVPQNLSASRPQDRQFILSSKKLLLSDSGFYLCAWSVPGTRSNQPQHFGDGTRLSIL.